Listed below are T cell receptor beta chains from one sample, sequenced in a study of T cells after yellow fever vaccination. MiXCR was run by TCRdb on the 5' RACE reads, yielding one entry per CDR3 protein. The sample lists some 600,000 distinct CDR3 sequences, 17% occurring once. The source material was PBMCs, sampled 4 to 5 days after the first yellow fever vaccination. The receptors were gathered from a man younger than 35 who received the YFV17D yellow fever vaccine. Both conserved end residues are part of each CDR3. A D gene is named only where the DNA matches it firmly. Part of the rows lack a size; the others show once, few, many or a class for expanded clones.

CDR3nt: TGTGCCAGCAGTTCTAGTACGTTCGCAGATACGCAGTATTTT
CDR3aa: CASSSSTFADTQYF
abundance: .
j_gene: TRBJ2-3
v_gene: TRBV12-3/TRBV12-4
d_gene: .

CDR3nt: TGTGCCAGCAGGGCACAGGGGGCTTTTACTGAAGCTTTCTTT
CDR3aa: CASRAQGAFTEAFF
abundance: few
j_gene: TRBJ1-1
v_gene: TRBV12-3/TRBV12-4
d_gene: TRBD1

CDR3nt: TGTGCCAGCAGCTTCGTCATGGGTTCCTACGAGCAGTACTTC
CDR3aa: CASSFVMGSYEQYF
abundance: few
j_gene: TRBJ2-7
v_gene: TRBV5-8
d_gene: .

CDR3nt: TGTGCTAGCAGCTTAGATAACAGCGGACAAGAGACCCAGTACTTC
CDR3aa: CASSLDNSGQETQYF
abundance: few
j_gene: TRBJ2-5
v_gene: TRBV7-7
d_gene: .

CDR3nt: TGTGCCAGTAGTGTCGTCGGGGAGAGTTCACCCCTCCACTTT
CDR3aa: CASSVVGESSPLHF
abundance: .
j_gene: TRBJ1-6
v_gene: TRBV19
d_gene: .

CDR3nt: TGCGCCAGCAGCCTAGGGGGCGCGGACTATGGCTACACCTTC
CDR3aa: CASSLGGADYGYTF
abundance: .
j_gene: TRBJ1-2
v_gene: TRBV5-1
d_gene: TRBD1

CDR3nt: TGTGCCAGCAGTTTACGACAGGGATATCAGCCCCAGCATTTT
CDR3aa: CASSLRQGYQPQHF
abundance: .
j_gene: TRBJ1-5
v_gene: TRBV12-3/TRBV12-4
d_gene: TRBD1

CDR3nt: TGCGCCAGCAGTGAGATACCCGACAGCTGGGGAGATACGCAGTATTTT
CDR3aa: CASSEIPDSWGDTQYF
abundance: .
j_gene: TRBJ2-3
v_gene: TRBV10-1
d_gene: .

CDR3nt: TGCGCCAGCAGCTTGGGTCATATCGACTACAATGAGCAGTTCTTC
CDR3aa: CASSLGHIDYNEQFF
abundance: few
j_gene: TRBJ2-1
v_gene: TRBV5-1
d_gene: .

CDR3nt: TGCAGTGCTAGGTTCTCTGGGCGGGACACTGAAGCTTTCTTT
CDR3aa: CSARFSGRDTEAFF
abundance: few
j_gene: TRBJ1-1
v_gene: TRBV20-1
d_gene: .

CDR3nt: TGTGCCAGCAGCTGGAGGGACAGGGAGAGTTATGGCTACACCTTC
CDR3aa: CASSWRDRESYGYTF
abundance: .
j_gene: TRBJ1-2
v_gene: TRBV5-4
d_gene: TRBD1

CDR3nt: TGCGCCAGCAGCCAAGAGCCCCGCCCCACCTACGAGCAGTACTTC
CDR3aa: CASSQEPRPTYEQYF
abundance: .
j_gene: TRBJ2-7
v_gene: TRBV4-1
d_gene: .

CDR3nt: TGTGCCAGCAGCCAACTCATGGCGCCTGGAAACACCATATATTTT
CDR3aa: CASSQLMAPGNTIYF
abundance: .
j_gene: TRBJ1-3
v_gene: TRBV3-1
d_gene: .

CDR3nt: TGCGCCAGCAGCCTAGGGGGACTAGCGCCCAATGAGCAGTTCTTC
CDR3aa: CASSLGGLAPNEQFF
abundance: few
j_gene: TRBJ2-1
v_gene: TRBV4-1
d_gene: TRBD2

CDR3nt: TGTGCCAGCAGTTACGGGACAGGGGGACGTGAGCAGTACTTC
CDR3aa: CASSYGTGGREQYF
abundance: .
j_gene: TRBJ2-7
v_gene: TRBV6-5
d_gene: TRBD1

CDR3nt: TGTGCCAGTACGGACTCCGGGACCTTCTATGGCTACACCTTC
CDR3aa: CASTDSGTFYGYTF
abundance: many
j_gene: TRBJ1-2
v_gene: TRBV6-2/TRBV6-3
d_gene: .

CDR3nt: TGTGCCAGCAGCCTGGGACTGCTTGGGGTTCCCCAGCATTTT
CDR3aa: CASSLGLLGVPQHF
abundance: .
j_gene: TRBJ1-5
v_gene: TRBV7-9
d_gene: .

CDR3nt: TGCGCCAGCAGCTTGTCCTTGACTAGGGTAGAGACCCAGTACTTC
CDR3aa: CASSLSLTRVETQYF
abundance: .
j_gene: TRBJ2-5
v_gene: TRBV5-1
d_gene: .

CDR3nt: TGTGCCAGCAGCCCCGCTGGGGGGACCCAGTACTTC
CDR3aa: CASSPAGGTQYF
abundance: few
j_gene: TRBJ2-5
v_gene: TRBV7-2
d_gene: .

CDR3nt: TGTGCCAGCAGCGTAGCCCAGGGGGCTTACAATGAGCAGTTCTTC
CDR3aa: CASSVAQGAYNEQFF
abundance: few
j_gene: TRBJ2-1
v_gene: TRBV9
d_gene: TRBD1

CDR3nt: TGTGCCAGCAATCAACAGGGGGCAGGTGGGGCCAACGTCCTGACTTTC
CDR3aa: CASNQQGAGGANVLTF
abundance: .
j_gene: TRBJ2-6
v_gene: TRBV12-3/TRBV12-4
d_gene: TRBD1

CDR3nt: TGTGCCAGCAGCGGCACAGGGGATCCCCTCCACTTT
CDR3aa: CASSGTGDPLHF
abundance: few
j_gene: TRBJ1-6
v_gene: TRBV7-2
d_gene: TRBD1

CDR3nt: TGCAGTGCTAGAGAGATAGGGGCGGGGGTCCGTGAAAAACTGTTTTTT
CDR3aa: CSAREIGAGVREKLFF
abundance: .
j_gene: TRBJ1-4
v_gene: TRBV20-1
d_gene: .

CDR3nt: TGTGCCAGCAGCTTAGGGTCGACTGCTAACACAGATACGCAGTATTTT
CDR3aa: CASSLGSTANTDTQYF
abundance: few
j_gene: TRBJ2-3
v_gene: TRBV7-9
d_gene: .

CDR3nt: TGCAGCGTAACTCAGGGTGGCAAGCCCCAGCATTTT
CDR3aa: CSVTQGGKPQHF
abundance: .
j_gene: TRBJ1-5
v_gene: TRBV29-1
d_gene: .

CDR3nt: TGTGCCAGCACCTCAGGAGATACGCAGTATTTT
CDR3aa: CASTSGDTQYF
abundance: few
j_gene: TRBJ2-3
v_gene: TRBV7-2
d_gene: .

CDR3nt: TGTGCCAGCAGTTTGTATTGGGACACAAGATACAATGAGCAGTTCTTC
CDR3aa: CASSLYWDTRYNEQFF
abundance: few
j_gene: TRBJ2-1
v_gene: TRBV28
d_gene: .

CDR3nt: TGTGCCAGCAGTCCCCACGGGACCGGACCTCCAGACACCTTC
CDR3aa: CASSPHGTGPPDTF
abundance: few
j_gene: TRBJ1-2
v_gene: TRBV7-2
d_gene: .

CDR3nt: TGCAGCGCCAGGCTAGGGTCGGTAAAGACCCAGTACTTC
CDR3aa: CSARLGSVKTQYF
abundance: .
j_gene: TRBJ2-5
v_gene: TRBV29-1
d_gene: .

CDR3nt: TGTGCCAGCAGGGGGACAGGGTGGTCAGATACGCAGTATTTT
CDR3aa: CASRGTGWSDTQYF
abundance: .
j_gene: TRBJ2-3
v_gene: TRBV9
d_gene: TRBD1

CDR3nt: TGTGCCAGCAGCTCAAGGACAGGGGGCTTCCAAGAGACCCAGTACTTC
CDR3aa: CASSSRTGGFQETQYF
abundance: few
j_gene: TRBJ2-5
v_gene: TRBV7-9
d_gene: TRBD1

CDR3nt: TGTGCCAGCAGCACCCGAAATAGCGGGATGAAAGAGACCCAGTACTTC
CDR3aa: CASSTRNSGMKETQYF
abundance: .
j_gene: TRBJ2-5
v_gene: TRBV12-3/TRBV12-4
d_gene: TRBD2

CDR3nt: TGTGCCAGCAGCCCTCTACTAGTGTGGGACGAGCAGTACTTC
CDR3aa: CASSPLLVWDEQYF
abundance: few
j_gene: TRBJ2-7
v_gene: TRBV11-3
d_gene: .

CDR3nt: TGTGCCACCAGTGAGGGCAGGGGAACTGAGCAGTTCTTC
CDR3aa: CATSEGRGTEQFF
abundance: .
j_gene: TRBJ2-1
v_gene: TRBV24-1
d_gene: .

CDR3nt: TGTGCCAGCAGTCCATTACCTACAACTAATGAAAAACTGTTTTTT
CDR3aa: CASSPLPTTNEKLFF
abundance: few
j_gene: TRBJ1-4
v_gene: TRBV6-1
d_gene: .

CDR3nt: TGTGCCAGCAGCTTTCCGGGAATGAACACCGGGGAGCTGTTTTTT
CDR3aa: CASSFPGMNTGELFF
abundance: few
j_gene: TRBJ2-2
v_gene: TRBV5-4
d_gene: .

CDR3nt: TGTGCCAGTAGTATCGGTAGTCCCAACTACGAGCAGTACTTC
CDR3aa: CASSIGSPNYEQYF
abundance: .
j_gene: TRBJ2-7
v_gene: TRBV19
d_gene: .

CDR3nt: TGTGCCAGCAGCTTAGATGGGGGGGGGGCTGGGGCCAACGTCCTGACTTTC
CDR3aa: CASSLDGGGAGANVLTF
abundance: .
j_gene: TRBJ2-6
v_gene: TRBV11-2
d_gene: TRBD2

CDR3nt: TGTGCCAGCAGCCCGGACAGGGGCGCCTACAATGAGCAGTTCTTC
CDR3aa: CASSPDRGAYNEQFF
abundance: many
j_gene: TRBJ2-1
v_gene: TRBV7-2
d_gene: TRBD1

CDR3nt: TGCGCCAGCAGCCAAGAATGGCGGGGGGCGTATACGCAGTATTTT
CDR3aa: CASSQEWRGAYTQYF
abundance: .
j_gene: TRBJ2-3
v_gene: TRBV4-1
d_gene: TRBD2

CDR3nt: TGTGCCAGCAGTTACTCCGGGGGCTCCCAAGAGACCCAGTACTTC
CDR3aa: CASSYSGGSQETQYF
abundance: .
j_gene: TRBJ2-5
v_gene: TRBV6-5
d_gene: .

CDR3nt: TGTGCCAGCAGCCGGATCTCGGGGGACCGACATGGCACAGATACGCAGTATTTT
CDR3aa: CASSRISGDRHGTDTQYF
abundance: .
j_gene: TRBJ2-3
v_gene: TRBV5-6
d_gene: .

CDR3nt: TGCGCCAGCAGCCAAGTAGGGGGGCCCCAGCATTTT
CDR3aa: CASSQVGGPQHF
abundance: many
j_gene: TRBJ1-5
v_gene: TRBV4-1
d_gene: .

CDR3nt: TGCGCCAGCTCCCCAGGGGGCTGGGGGAACACCGGGGAGCTGTTTTTT
CDR3aa: CASSPGGWGNTGELFF
abundance: few
j_gene: TRBJ2-2
v_gene: TRBV5-1
d_gene: TRBD1

CDR3nt: TGTGCCAGCAGCTTTGTTGGGGAAAGCACAGATACGCAGTATTTT
CDR3aa: CASSFVGESTDTQYF
abundance: many
j_gene: TRBJ2-3
v_gene: TRBV5-6
d_gene: .